This is a list of T cell receptor beta chains from one sample in a study of Graves' ophthalmopathy and Graves' hyperthyroidism. TCRdb reanalysed the multiplex PCR reads using MiXCR and keeps one entry per CDR3 protein. The table has under 250,000 distinct CDR3 sequences, 25% to 30% seen once; the top ten hold about 9.1%. The sequenced sample consisted of peripheral blood. Receptor source: a man aged 50 or older with Graves' ophthalmopathy. CDR3s include the opening cysteine and the closing phenylalanine or tryptophan. A D gene is named only where the DNA matches it firmly. Rows may omit the clone size; those that give it use once, few, many or a size class.

TRBJ2-5 14 NA TRBV29-1 many TGCAGCGTTGAGAGAGGGAGGCTTGGGGAGACCCAGTACTTC CSVERGRLGETQYF
TRBJ2-5 11 NA TRBV19 many TGTGCCAGTAGTATAAGAGACAGACCTTACTTC CASSIRDRPYF
TRBJ2-5 15 TRBD1 TRBV11-1 many TGTGCCAGCAGCACCGGGACAGGGGCGCGGGAGACCCAGTACTTC CASSTGTGARETQYF
TRBJ2-7 13 NA TRBV19 NA TGTGCCAGTAGTATTAAACAGGCGTACGAGCAGTACTTC CASSIKQAYEQYF
TRBJ2-7 15 NA TRBV27 many TGTGCCAGCAGCTACCAGCCCAGCTCCTCCTACGAGCAGTACTTC CASSYQPSSSYEQYF
TRBJ2-5 13 NA TRBV6-2/TRBV6-3 NA TGTGCCAGCAGTGAAAATACCCAAGAGACCCAGTACTTC CASSENTQETQYF
TRBJ2-4 13 NA TRBV12-3/TRBV12-4 few TGTGCCAGCAGTTTGGGACAGCGGGACATTCAGTACTTC CASSLGQRDIQYF
TRBJ2-5 17 NA TRBV12-3/TRBV12-4 many TGTGCCAGCACCCTCGTAGCGATCCCCCGACGCCAAGAGACCCAGTACTTC CASTLVAIPRRQETQYF
TRBJ1-1 13 NA TRBV6-5 many TGTGCCAGCAGTTACTTACAGGGAACTGAAGCTTTCTTT CASSYLQGTEAFF
TRBJ1-1 13 NA TRBV6-5 many TGTGCCAGCAGTTCCCGTGGGGTCAGTGAAGCTTTCTTT CASSSRGVSEAFF
TRBJ2-7 14 NA TRBV27 many TGTGCCAGCAGTTTAGGGCGGGGAGCCTACGAGCAGTACTTC CASSLGRGAYEQYF
TRBJ1-3 13 TRBD1 TRBV28 NA TGTGCCAGCCATGGACAGGGTCGGAACACCATATATTTT CASHGQGRNTIYF
TRBJ2-2 18 TRBD1 TRBV4-1 many TGCGCCAGCAGCCCCCCGGGACAGGGGGCTTCGAACACCGGGGAGCTGTTTTTT CASSPPGQGASNTGELFF
TRBJ1-2 12 NA TRBV30 many TGTGCCTGGAGTGTTGGGGTCTATGGCTACACCTTC CAWSVGVYGYTF
TRBJ2-5 14 TRBD1 TRBV6-1 many TGTGCCAGCAGGAGGGACAGGGTATCGGAGACCCAGTACTTC CASRRDRVSETQYF
TRBJ2-7 16 TRBD2 TRBV18 many TGTGCCAGCTCACCCCCTTTAAGTCTAGCGGGATACGAGCAGTACTTC CASSPPLSLAGYEQYF
TRBJ2-7 13 NA TRBV5-1 NA TGCGCCAGCAGCTCGGACGGGTCCTACGAGCAGTACTTC CASSSDGSYEQYF
TRBJ2-4 17 TRBD2 TRBV28 NA TGTGCCAGCGGAGCTAAACGTGCGGGAGGAGGCAAAAACATTCAGTACTTC CASGAKRAGGGKNIQYF
TRBJ2-2 14 NA TRBV6-5 NA TGTGCCAGCAGTTACTCGGGGACGAACGGGGAGCTGTTTTTT CASSYSGTNGELFF
TRBJ2-5 15 TRBD2 TRBV29-1 many TGCAGCGTTGAAGATCAACTAGCGGGATGGGAGACCCAGTACTTC CSVEDQLAGWETQYF
TRBJ2-5 14 NA TRBV11-3 many TGTGCCAGCAGCTTCATCAGGGGCCAAGAGACCCAGTACTTC CASSFIRGQETQYF
TRBJ2-7 15 TRBD1 TRBV28 few TGTGCCAGCAGCTCCTATCAGGGGGTCGCCTACGAGCAGTACTTC CASSSYQGVAYEQYF
TRBJ2-7 15 TRBD1 TRBV27 many TGTGCCAGCAGATACTACCGGGACAGGGCCTACGAGCAGTACTTC CASRYYRDRAYEQYF
TRBJ2-7 17 TRBD2 TRBV12-3/TRBV12-4 many TGTGCCAGCAGCAAACCCCCGGGACTAGAGAGCTCCTACGAGCAGTACTTC CASSKPPGLESSYEQYF
TRBJ1-3 17 NA TRBV6-5 many TGTGCCAGCAGTTACGACGGATCTTGGGGACGTGGAAACACCATATATTTT CASSYDGSWGRGNTIYF
TRBJ2-5 14 NA TRBV10-2 NA TGCGCCAGCAGCCCGCTGGGGTCGTACGAGACCCAGTACTTC CASSPLGSYETQYF
TRBJ2-7 12 NA TRBV7-9 many TGTGCCAGCAGCCCAAGCACCTACGAGCAGTACTTC CASSPSTYEQYF
TRBJ2-7 14 NA TRBV28 few TGTGCCAGCAGTTTAGAGGGGTTCTCCTACGAGCAGTACTTC CASSLEGFSYEQYF
TRBJ2-5 15 NA TRBV7-3 many TGTGCCAGCAGCTTAACGTGGGGCAGGCAAGAGACCCAGTACTTC CASSLTWGRQETQYF
TRBJ2-2 17 NA TRBV5-1 many TGCGCCAGCAGCTTACTTCGTCGGGGGGCGAGTACCGGGGAGCTGTTTTTT CASSLLRRGASTGELFF
TRBJ2-5 14 NA TRBV7-8 NA TGTGCCAGCAGCGGCCGTGAAAAACGGGAGACCCAGTACTTC CASSGREKRETQYF
TRBJ2-3 15 TRBD1 TRBV28 many TGTGCCAGCAGTTTATCGGGACAGGGGAGGGATACGCAGTATTTT CASSLSGQGRDTQYF
TRBJ1-2 14 NA TRBV6-5 many TGTGCCAGCAACCCTCTAGGGGCTCGGTATGGCTACACCTTC CASNPLGARYGYTF
TRBJ1-2 14 TRBD1 TRBV2 few TGTGCCAGCACCATCTTGACAGGGGGCAGGGGCTACACCTTC CASTILTGGRGYTF
TRBJ2-5 15 TRBD2 TRBV7-8 many TGTGCCAGCAGCCACGGACTAGCGGGAGCCGAGGCCCAGTACTTC CASSHGLAGAEAQYF
TRBJ2-5 15 TRBD1 TRBV7-9 many TGTGCCAGCAGCGATGGACAGGGTCTGAAGAAGACCCAGTACTTC CASSDGQGLKKTQYF
TRBJ1-5 15 TRBD1 TRBV6-5 many TGTGCCAGCAGTCGTACAGGGGACCAGGGACAGCCCCAGCATTTT CASSRTGDQGQPQHF
TRBJ1-1 14 NA TRBV12-3/TRBV12-4 few TGTGCCAGCAGTATGCGGACGGAGAACACTGAAGCTTTCTTT CASSMRTENTEAFF
TRBJ2-7 14 TRBD1 TRBV19 many TGTGCCACCACCAAGACAGGGGACGGTATCGGGCAGTACTTC CATTKTGDGIGQYF
TRBJ1-1 16 TRBD1 TRBV12-3/TRBV12-4 NA TGTGCCAGCAGTTCCGGGACAGGGGGCCGGGAAAATGAAGCTTTCTTT CASSSGTGGRENEAFF
TRBJ1-2 16 TRBD1 TRBV20-1 NA TGCAGTGCGAAAGCCGGGACAGGGGTAACTTTCTATGGCTACACCTTC CSAKAGTGVTFYGYTF
TRBJ2-3 13 NA TRBV12-3/TRBV12-4 NA TGTGCCAGCAGGACCTCTAGTTTGTATACGCAGTATTTT CASRTSSLYTQYF
TRBJ1-2 14 NA TRBV4-3 NA TGCGCCAGCAGCCAAGCTTGGACCTTCTATGGCTACACCTTC CASSQAWTFYGYTF
TRBJ1-5 14 TRBD1 TRBV5-1 many TGCGCCAGCAGCTACCAGGGGGGCAATCAGCCCCAGCATTTT CASSYQGGNQPQHF
TRBJ1-2 15 NA TRBV6-5 many TGTGCCAGCAGTTACATCCAGACTACTAACTATGGCTACACCTTC CASSYIQTTNYGYTF
TRBJ2-5 13 NA TRBV7-3 many TGTGCCAGCAGCTTAGAAGGGGGAGAGACCCAGTACTTC CASSLEGGETQYF
TRBJ2-7 17 NA TRBV24-1 many TGTGCCACCAGTGACCGGCCGTCGGGGCGTCTGGCCTACGAGCAGTACTTC CATSDRPSGRLAYEQYF
TRBJ1-5 13 NA TRBV2 NA TGTGCCAGCAGCCGGGGGGTACAACAGCCCCAGCATTTT CASSRGVQQPQHF
TRBJ2-7 13 NA TRBV11-3 many TGTGCCAGCAGCTTGACAGAAAACTACGAGCAGTACTTC CASSLTENYEQYF
TRBJ1-5 12 NA TRBV12-3/TRBV12-4 once TGTGCCAGCAGTTCCTACCCTCAGCCCCAGCATTTT CASSSYPQPQHF
TRBJ1-1 14 TRBD1 TRBV12-3/TRBV12-4 many TGTGCCAGCAGTCCGGGACAGCTGAACACTGAAGCTTTCTTT CASSPGQLNTEAFF
TRBJ2-7 17 TRBD2 TRBV4-3 many TGCGCCAGCAGCCAAGATCGCGGGGGGGCCACGATCTACGAGCAGTACTTC CASSQDRGGATIYEQYF
TRBJ2-5 17 NA TRBV27 many TGTGCCAGCACCTCCCTCCCCCATAGCGGACCACAAGAGACCCAGTACTTC CASTSLPHSGPQETQYF